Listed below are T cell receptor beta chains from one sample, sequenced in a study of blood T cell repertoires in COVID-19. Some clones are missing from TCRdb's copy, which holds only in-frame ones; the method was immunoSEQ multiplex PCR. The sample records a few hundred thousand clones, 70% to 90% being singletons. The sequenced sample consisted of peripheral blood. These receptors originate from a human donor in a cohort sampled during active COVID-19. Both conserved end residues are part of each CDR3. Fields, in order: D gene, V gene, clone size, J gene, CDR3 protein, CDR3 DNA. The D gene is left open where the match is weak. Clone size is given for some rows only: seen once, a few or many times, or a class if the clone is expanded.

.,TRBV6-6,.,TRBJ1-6,CASSSNSMWDSPLHF,TGTGCCAGCAGTTCCAATAGCATGTGGGATTCACCCCTCCACTTT
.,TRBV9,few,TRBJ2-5,CASSAPGTRETQYF,TGTGCCAGCAGCGCCCCAGGGACAAGGGAGACCCAGTACTTC
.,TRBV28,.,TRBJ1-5,CASKFRTEYSNQPQHF,TGTGCCAGCAAGTTTAGGACAGAGTATAGCAATCAGCCCCAGCATTTT
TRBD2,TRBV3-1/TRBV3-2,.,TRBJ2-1,CASSQVPGGEGAGVTLREQFF,TGTGCCAGCAGCCAAGTGCCCGGAGGGGAAGGAGCGGGAGTTACCCTTCGAGAGCAGTTCTTC
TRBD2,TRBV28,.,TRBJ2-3,CASSSSSSGPGGGSQYF,TGTGCCAGCAGTTCAAGTTCTAGCGGTCCCGGGGGGGGATCGCAGTATTTT
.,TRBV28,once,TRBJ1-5,CASLQGPQPQHF,TGTGCCAGCTTACAGGGCCCTCAGCCCCAGCATTTT
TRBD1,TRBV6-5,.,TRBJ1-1,CASSRGQSDTEAFF,TGTGCCAGCAGTAGGGGACAGTCAGACACTGAAGCTTTCTTT
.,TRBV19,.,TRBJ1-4,CASSRGTGRTNEKLFF,TGTGCCAGTAGTAGGGGAACAGGGCGTACTAATGAAAAACTGTTTTTT
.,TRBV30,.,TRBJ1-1,CAWSPHMNTEAFF,TGTGCCTGGAGTCCCCACATGAACACTGAAGCTTTCTTT
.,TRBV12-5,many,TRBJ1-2,CASTNQGIDYGYTF,TGTGCTAGTACCAATCAGGGGATAGACTATGGCTACACCTTC
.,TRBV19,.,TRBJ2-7,CASSFRDYEQYF,TGTGCCAGTAGCTTTCGAGACTACGAGCAGTACTTC
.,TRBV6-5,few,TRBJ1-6,CASRRRYNSPLHF,TGTGCCAGCAGGCGGCGTTATAATTCACCCCTCCACTTT
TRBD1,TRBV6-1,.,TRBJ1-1,CASSVGQTPLVNTEAFF,TGTGCCAGCAGTGTGGGACAGACCCCCCTAGTGAACACTGAAGCTTTCTTT
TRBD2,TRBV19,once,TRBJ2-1,CASSTTSGSSYNEQFF,TGTGCCAGTAGTACGACTAGCGGGTCATCCTACAATGAGCAGTTCTTC
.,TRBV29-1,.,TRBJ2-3,CSVEEQRGTDTQYF,TGCAGCGTTGAAGAGCAGAGGGGCACAGATACGCAGTATTTT
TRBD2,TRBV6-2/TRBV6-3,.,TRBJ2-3,CASSQIAGRADTQYF,TGTGCCAGCAGCCAAATAGCGGGGAGGGCAGATACGCAGTATTTT
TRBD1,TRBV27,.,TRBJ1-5,CASSWTGAKGQPQHF,TGTGCCAGCAGTTGGACAGGGGCTAAGGGTCAGCCCCAGCATTTT
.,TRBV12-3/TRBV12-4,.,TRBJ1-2,CASRTGSPDGYTF,TGTGCCAGCAGAACGGGAAGCCCGGATGGCTACACCTTC
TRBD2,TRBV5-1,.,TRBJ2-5,CASSPGASGEAETQYF,TGCGCCAGCAGCCCCGGAGCTAGCGGGGAGGCGGAGACCCAGTACTTC
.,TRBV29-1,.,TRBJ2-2,CSVEDRRTPNTGELFF,TGCAGCGTTGAAGATCGGCGGACACCGAACACCGGGGAGCTGTTTTTT
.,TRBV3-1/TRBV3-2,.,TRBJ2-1,CASGTYNEQFF,TGTGCCAGCGGGACTTACAATGAGCAGTTCTTC
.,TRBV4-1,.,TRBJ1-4,CASSQDRVATNEKLFF,TGCGCCAGCAGCCAAGATCGGGTTGCAACTAATGAAAAACTGTTTTTT
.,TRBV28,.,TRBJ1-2,CASSGYGVRGYTF,TGTGCCAGCAGTGGATACGGGGTCCGAGGCTACACCTTC
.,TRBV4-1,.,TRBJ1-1,CASSHGEGGTEAFF,TGCGCCAGCAGCCACGGTGAGGGTGGGACTGAAGCTTTCTTT
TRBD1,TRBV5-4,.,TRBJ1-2,CASSLYSGQGHGYTF,TGTGCCAGCAGCCTTTATTCGGGACAGGGCCATGGCTACACCTTC
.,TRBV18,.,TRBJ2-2,CASSPLQGNTGELFF,TGTGCCAGCTCACCACTACAGGGTAACACCGGGGAGCTGTTTTTT
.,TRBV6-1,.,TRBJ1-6,CASSEVQNNSPLHF,TGTGCCAGCAGTGAAGTACAGAATAATTCACCCCTCCACTTT
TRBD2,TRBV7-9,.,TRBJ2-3,CASSAPGLARGDTQYF,TGTGCCAGCAGCGCCCCGGGACTAGCGCGTGGGGATACGCAGTATTTT
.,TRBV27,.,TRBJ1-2,CASSLRSEGISGGYTF,TGTGCCAGCAGTTTAAGGTCGGAGGGTATTTCGGGTGGCTACACCTTC
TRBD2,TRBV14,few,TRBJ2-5,CASSPLGREGLETQYF,TGTGCCAGCAGCCCATTAGGGCGGGAGGGCCTCGAGACCCAGTACTTC
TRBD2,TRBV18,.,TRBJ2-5,CASRPGRGRTVETQYF,TGTGCCAGCCGCCCCGGGAGGGGAAGGACAGTCGAGACCCAGTACTTC
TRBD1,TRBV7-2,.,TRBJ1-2,CASSLARQGRGYGYTF,TGTGCCAGCAGCTTAGCCCGACAGGGAAGGGGCTATGGCTACACCTTC
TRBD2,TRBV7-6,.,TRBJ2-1,CASSSPAGTSGGYEQFF,TGTGCCAGCAGCTCCCCGGCCGGGACTAGCGGGGGCTATGAGCAGTTCTTC
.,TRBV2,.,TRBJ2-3,CASSEFFRSTDTQYF,TGTGCCAGCAGTGAATTCTTTCGGAGTACAGATACGCAGTATTTT
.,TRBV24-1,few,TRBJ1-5,CATSPPAGPQHF,TGTGCCACCAGTCCCCCCGCGGGGCCCCAGCATTTT
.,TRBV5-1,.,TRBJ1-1,CASSPGNRANTEAFF,TGCGCCAGCAGCCCGGGGAACAGGGCCAACACTGAAGCTTTCTTT
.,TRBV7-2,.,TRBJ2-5,CASSSAEGAQYF,TGTGCCAGCAGCTCCGCTGAGGGTGCCCAGTACTTC
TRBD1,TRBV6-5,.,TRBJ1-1,CASSYLGQVDEAFF,TGTGCCAGCAGTTACTTGGGACAGGTTGATGAAGCTTTCTTT
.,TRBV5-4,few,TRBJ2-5,CASSRPSFSREETQYF,TGTGCCAGCAGCCGGCCTTCGTTCTCCAGGGAAGAGACCCAGTACTTC
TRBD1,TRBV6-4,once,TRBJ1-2,CASSPSTGGRYGYTF,TGTGCCAGCAGTCCCTCCACAGGGGGCCGGTATGGCTACACCTTC
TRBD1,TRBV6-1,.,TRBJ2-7,CASSESGTVEQYF,TGTGCCAGCAGTGAGTCAGGGACAGTCGAGCAGTACTTC
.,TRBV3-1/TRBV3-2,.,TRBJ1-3,CASSQDPGNTIYF,TGTGCCAGCAGCCAAGATCCGGGAAACACCATATATTTT
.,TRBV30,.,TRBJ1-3,CAWRMPAGNTIYF,TGTGCCTGGAGGATGCCGGCTGGAAACACCATATATTTT
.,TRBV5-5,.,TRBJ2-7,CASSFYGFSSYEQYF,TGTGCCAGCAGCTTCTACGGGTTTAGCTCCTACGAGCAGTACTTC
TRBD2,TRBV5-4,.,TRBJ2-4,CASSPVGEGRENIQYF,TGTGCCAGCAGCCCGGTGGGGGAGGGCCGGGAAAACATTCAGTACTTC
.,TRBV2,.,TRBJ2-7,CAGTRLRSYEQYF,TGTGCCGGGACTCGACTACGATCCTACGAGCAGTACTTC
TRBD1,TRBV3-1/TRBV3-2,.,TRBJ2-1,CASSRQGGGLFDEQFF,TGTGCCAGCAGCCGACAGGGGGGGGGCCTCTTCGATGAGCAGTTCTTC
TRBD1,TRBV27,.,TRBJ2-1,CASSGRETGVYNEQFF,TGTGCCAGCAGTGGCCGTGAGACAGGGGTATACAATGAGCAGTTCTTC
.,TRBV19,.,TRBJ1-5,CASTLDRERQPQHF,TGTGCCAGTACATTGGACAGAGAACGACAGCCCCAGCATTTT
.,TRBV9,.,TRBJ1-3,CASSPRGNTIYF,TGTGCCAGCAGCCCCCGGGGAAACACCATATATTTT
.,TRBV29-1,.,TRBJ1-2,CSVYDSNGYTF,TGCAGCGTCTACGACAGTAATGGCTACACCTTC
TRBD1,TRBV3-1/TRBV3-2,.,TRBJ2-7,CASSQDPGQLTYEQYF,TGTGCCAGCAGCCAAGACCCGGGACAGCTTACCTACGAGCAGTACTTC
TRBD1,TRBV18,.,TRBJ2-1,CASSPPAGGRSYNEQFF,TGTGCCAGCTCACCACCGGCAGGGGGTCGGTCCTACAATGAGCAGTTCTTC